This T cell receptor beta chain stems from a study of blood T cell repertoires in COVID-19. About the research overall: From the United States, Italy and Spain came samples of acute and convalescent COVID-19. From T cells, B-cell-depleted T cells, or PBMCs came the material, which was cDNA or gDNA.

The ends were cut back, 1 base at V and 2 bases at J, with 11 bases in the middle. The CDR3 runs to 15 residues. Germline V gene data show CDR1 as LNHNV and CDR2 as YYDKDF (reference sequence). Original data processing: By means of reference gene primer amplification, nucleated cell counts were estimated. TCRdb's table, derived via immunoSEQ multiplex PCR, lists solely in-frame clones and lacks some. V and J calls and clone size are those listed in that table; D and trimming were worked out from the DNA. The sample contains around 70,000 clones, roughly 80% of which appear only once. The V and J genes are TRBV15 and TRBJ1-1; D is undetermined. Sequenced sample: peripheral blood. This clonotype was obtained from a woman older than 75 with active or convalescent COVID-19. CDR3 DNA: TGTGCCACCAGCAGAGGTAGGCCGACAAACACTGAAGCTTTCTTT. As protein: CATSRGRPTNTEAFF.